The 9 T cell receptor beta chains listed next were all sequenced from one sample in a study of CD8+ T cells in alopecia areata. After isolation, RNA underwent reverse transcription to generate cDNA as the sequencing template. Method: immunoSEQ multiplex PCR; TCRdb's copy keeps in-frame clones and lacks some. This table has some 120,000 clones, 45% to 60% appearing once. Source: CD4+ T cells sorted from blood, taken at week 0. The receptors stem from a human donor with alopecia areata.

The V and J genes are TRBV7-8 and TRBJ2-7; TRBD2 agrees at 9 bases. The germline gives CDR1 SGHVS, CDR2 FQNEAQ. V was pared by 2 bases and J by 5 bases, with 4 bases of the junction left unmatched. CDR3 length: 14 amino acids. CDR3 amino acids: CASSLSGGIDEQYF. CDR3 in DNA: TGTGCCAGCAGCTTAAGCGGGGGGATCGACGAGCAGTACTTC.

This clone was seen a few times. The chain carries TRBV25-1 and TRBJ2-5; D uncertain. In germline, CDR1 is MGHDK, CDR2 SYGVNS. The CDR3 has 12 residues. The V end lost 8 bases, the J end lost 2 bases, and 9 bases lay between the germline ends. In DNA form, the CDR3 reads TGTGCCAGCGCGGACCGACAAGAGACCCAGTACTTC. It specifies CASADRQETQYF.

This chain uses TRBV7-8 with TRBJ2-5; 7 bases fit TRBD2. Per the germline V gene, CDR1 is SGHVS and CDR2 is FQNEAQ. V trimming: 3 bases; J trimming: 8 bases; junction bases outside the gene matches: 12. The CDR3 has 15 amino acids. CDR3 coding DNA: TGTGCCAGCAGCTTTCTTGCTAGCGGCAGCAGCACCCAGTACTTC. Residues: CASSFLASGSSTQYF.

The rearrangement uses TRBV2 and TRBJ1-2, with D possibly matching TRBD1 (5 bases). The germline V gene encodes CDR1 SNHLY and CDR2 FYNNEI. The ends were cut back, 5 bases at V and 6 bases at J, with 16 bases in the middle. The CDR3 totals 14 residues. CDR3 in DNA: TGTGCCAGCAGTCGCATTGACAGAAATGATGGCTACACCTTC. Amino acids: CASSRIDRNDGYTF.

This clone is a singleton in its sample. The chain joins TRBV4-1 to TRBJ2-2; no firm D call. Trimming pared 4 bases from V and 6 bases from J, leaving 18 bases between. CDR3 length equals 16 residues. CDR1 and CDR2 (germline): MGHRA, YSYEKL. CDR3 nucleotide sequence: TGCGCCAGCAGCCGAGAAGCCGGGCCGGCCGCCGGGGAGCTGTTTTTT. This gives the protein CASSREAGPAAGELFF.

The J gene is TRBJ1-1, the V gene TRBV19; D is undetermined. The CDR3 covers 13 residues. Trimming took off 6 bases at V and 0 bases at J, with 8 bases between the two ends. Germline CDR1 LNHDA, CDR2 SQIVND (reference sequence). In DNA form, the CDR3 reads TGTGCCAGTAGCAGCCTGATGAACACTGAAGCTTTCTTT. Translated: CASSSLMNTEAFF.

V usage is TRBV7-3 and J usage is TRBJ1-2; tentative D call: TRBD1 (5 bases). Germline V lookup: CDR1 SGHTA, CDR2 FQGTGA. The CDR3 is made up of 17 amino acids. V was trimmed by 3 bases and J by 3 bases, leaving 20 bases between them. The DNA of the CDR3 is TGTGCCAGCAGCTTTCTACAGGTCCTCCCGGGCGACTATGGCTACACCTTC. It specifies CASSFLQVLPGDYGYTF.

CDR3 in amino acids: CASSGRDGYTEAFF. The CDR3 DNA reads TGTGCCAGCAGCGGCCGGGACGGATACACTGAAGCTTTCTTT. V gene TRBV7-7 combines with J gene TRBJ1-1; a weak D match, TRBD1 (5 bases). Germline loops: CDR1 SSHAT, CDR2 FNYEAQ (reference sequence). CDR3 size: 14 residues. Trimming left V 5 bases short and J 3 bases short, with 13 bases between. Full variable domain (remainder filled in from reference TRBV7-7 and TRBJ1-1): GAGVSQSPRYKVTKRGQDVTLRCDPISSHATLYWYQQALGQGPEFLTYFNYEAQPDKSGLPSDRFSAERPEGSISTLTIQRTEQRDSAMYRCASSGRDGYTEAFFGQGTRLTVV.

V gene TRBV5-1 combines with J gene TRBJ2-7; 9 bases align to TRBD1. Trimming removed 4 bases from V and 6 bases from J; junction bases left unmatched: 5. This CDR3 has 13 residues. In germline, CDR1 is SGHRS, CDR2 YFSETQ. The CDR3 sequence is CASSTGTGSEQYF. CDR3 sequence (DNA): TGCGCCAGCAGCACCGGGACAGGGTCCGAGCAGTACTTC.